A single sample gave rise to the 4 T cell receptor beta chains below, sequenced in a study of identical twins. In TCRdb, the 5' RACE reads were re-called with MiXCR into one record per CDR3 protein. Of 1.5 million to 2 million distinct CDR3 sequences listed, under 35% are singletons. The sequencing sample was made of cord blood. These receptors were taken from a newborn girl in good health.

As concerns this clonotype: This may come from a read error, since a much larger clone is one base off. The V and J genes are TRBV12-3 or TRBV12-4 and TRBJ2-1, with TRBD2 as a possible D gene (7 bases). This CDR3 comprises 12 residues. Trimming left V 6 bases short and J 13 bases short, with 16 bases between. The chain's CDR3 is CASSRGAETQFF. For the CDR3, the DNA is TGTGCCAGCAGCCGGGGGGCAGAGACCCAGTTCTTC.

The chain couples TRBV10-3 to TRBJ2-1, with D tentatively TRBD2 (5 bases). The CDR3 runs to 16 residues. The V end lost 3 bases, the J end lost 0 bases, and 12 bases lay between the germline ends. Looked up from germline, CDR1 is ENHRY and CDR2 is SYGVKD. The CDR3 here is CAISDWGSASYNEQFF. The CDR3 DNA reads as TGTGCCATCAGTGATTGGGGTAGCGCCTCCTACAATGAGCAGTTCTTC.

The CDR3, as DNA: TGCAGTGCGGGGACAGGGGGGGACACTGAAGCTTTCTTT. It encodes CSAGTGGDTEAFF. The gene calls are TRBV20-1 and TRBJ1-1, with 11 bases that match TRBD1. V gave up 6 bases and J gave up 3 bases; unmatched junction bases: 3. Per the germline V gene, CDR1 is DFQATT and CDR2 is SNEGSKA (reference sequence). The CDR3 is 13 amino acids.

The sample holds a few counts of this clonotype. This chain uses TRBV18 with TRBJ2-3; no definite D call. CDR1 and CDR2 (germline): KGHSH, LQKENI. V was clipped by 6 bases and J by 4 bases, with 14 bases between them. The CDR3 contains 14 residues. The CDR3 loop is CASSLGPAPDTQYF. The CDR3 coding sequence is TGTGCCAGCTCCCTCGGACCCGCCCCAGATACGCAGTATTTT.